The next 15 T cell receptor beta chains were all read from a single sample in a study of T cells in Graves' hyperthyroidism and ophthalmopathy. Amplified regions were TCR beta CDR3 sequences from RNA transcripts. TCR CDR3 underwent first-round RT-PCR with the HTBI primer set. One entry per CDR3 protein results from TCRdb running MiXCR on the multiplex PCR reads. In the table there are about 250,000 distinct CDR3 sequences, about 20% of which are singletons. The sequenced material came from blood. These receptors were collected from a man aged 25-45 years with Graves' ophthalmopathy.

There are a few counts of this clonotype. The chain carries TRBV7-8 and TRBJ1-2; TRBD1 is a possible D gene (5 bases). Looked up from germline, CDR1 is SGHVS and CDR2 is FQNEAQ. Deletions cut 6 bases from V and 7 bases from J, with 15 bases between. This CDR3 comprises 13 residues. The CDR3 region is CASSFPGRTGYTF. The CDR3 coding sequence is TGTGCCAGCAGTTTTCCGGGACGGACTGGCTACACCTTC.

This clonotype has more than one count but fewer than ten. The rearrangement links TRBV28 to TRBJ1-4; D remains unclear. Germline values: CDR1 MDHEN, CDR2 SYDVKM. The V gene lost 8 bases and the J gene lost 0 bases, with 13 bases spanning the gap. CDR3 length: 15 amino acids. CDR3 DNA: TGTGCCAGCGGTTCCGCCCCGGCAACTAATGAAAAACTGTTTTTT. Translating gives CASGSAPATNEKLFF.

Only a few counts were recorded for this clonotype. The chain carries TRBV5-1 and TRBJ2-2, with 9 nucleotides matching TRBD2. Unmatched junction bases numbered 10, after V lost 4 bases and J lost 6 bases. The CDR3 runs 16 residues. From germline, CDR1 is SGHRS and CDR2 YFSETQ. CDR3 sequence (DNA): TGCGCCAGCAGCCCGGTCGCGGGAGGGCCATCCGGGGAGCTGTTTTTT. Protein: CASSPVAGGPSGELFF.

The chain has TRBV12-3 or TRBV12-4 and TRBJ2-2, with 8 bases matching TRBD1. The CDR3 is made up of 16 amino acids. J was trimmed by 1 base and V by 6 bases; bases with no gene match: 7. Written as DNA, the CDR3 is TGTGCCAGCAGGCCAGGACAGGGTTTGAACACCGGGGAGCTGTTTTTT. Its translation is CASRPGQGLNTGELFF.

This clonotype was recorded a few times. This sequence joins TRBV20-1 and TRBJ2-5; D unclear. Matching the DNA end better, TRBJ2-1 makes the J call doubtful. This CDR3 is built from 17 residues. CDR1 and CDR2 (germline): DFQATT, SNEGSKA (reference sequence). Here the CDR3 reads CSATRRVVASPLGDQFF. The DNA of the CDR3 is TGCAGTGCTACAAGACGTGTAGTAGCTAGTCCCCTTGGAGACCAGTTCTTC.

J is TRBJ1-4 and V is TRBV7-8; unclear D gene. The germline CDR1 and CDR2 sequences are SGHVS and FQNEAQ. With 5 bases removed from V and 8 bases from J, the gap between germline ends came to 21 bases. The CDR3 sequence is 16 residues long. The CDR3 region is CASSQRHRNLWEKLFF. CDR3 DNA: TGTGCCAGCAGCCAAAGACACAGAAATTTGTGGGAAAAACTGTTTTTT.

The CDR3 spells CASSLDGTQYEQYF. CDR3 DNA sequence: TGCGCCAGCAGCTTGGATGGGACCCAATACGAGCAGTACTTC. The V gene is TRBV5-1, the J gene TRBJ2-7, with D perhaps given as TRBD1 or TRBD2 (5 bases each). Trimming took off 0 bases at V and 4 bases at J, with 11 bases between the two ends. Germline V gene lookup returns CDR1 SGHRS and CDR2 YFSETQ. CDR3 length: 14 amino acids.

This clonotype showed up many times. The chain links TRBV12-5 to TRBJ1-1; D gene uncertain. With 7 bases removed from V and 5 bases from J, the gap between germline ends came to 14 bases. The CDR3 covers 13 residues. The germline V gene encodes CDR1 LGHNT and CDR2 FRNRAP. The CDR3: CASATGRHTEAFF. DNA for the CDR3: TGTGCTAGTGCCACCGGAAGGCATACTGAAGCTTTCTTT. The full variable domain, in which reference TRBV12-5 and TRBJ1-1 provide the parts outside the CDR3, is DARVTQTPRHKVTEMGQEVTMRCQPILGHNTVFWYRQTMMQGLELLAYFRNRAPLDDSGMPKDRFSAEMPDATLATLKIQPSEPRDSAVYFCASATGRHTEAFFGQGTRLTVV.

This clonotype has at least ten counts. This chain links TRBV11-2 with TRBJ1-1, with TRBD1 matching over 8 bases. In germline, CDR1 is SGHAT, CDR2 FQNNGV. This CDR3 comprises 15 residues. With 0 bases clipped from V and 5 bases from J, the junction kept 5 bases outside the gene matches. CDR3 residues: CASSLDRGQRTEAFF. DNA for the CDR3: TGTGCCAGCAGCTTAGACAGGGGGCAAAGGACTGAAGCTTTCTTT. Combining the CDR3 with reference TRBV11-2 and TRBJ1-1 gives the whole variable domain EAGVAQSPRYKIIEKRQSVAFWCNPISGHATLYWYQQILGQGPKLLIQFQNNGVVDDSQLPKDRFSAERLKGVDSTLKIQPAKLEDSAVYLCASSLDRGQRTEAFFGQGTRLTVV.

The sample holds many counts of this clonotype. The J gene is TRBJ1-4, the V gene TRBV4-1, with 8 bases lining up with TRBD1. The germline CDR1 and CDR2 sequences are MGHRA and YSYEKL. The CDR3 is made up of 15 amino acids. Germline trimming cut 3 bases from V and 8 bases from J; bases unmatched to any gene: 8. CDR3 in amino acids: CASSHPGTGGEKLFF. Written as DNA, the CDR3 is TGCGCCAGCAGCCACCCCGGGACAGGTGGGGAAAAACTGTTTTTT.

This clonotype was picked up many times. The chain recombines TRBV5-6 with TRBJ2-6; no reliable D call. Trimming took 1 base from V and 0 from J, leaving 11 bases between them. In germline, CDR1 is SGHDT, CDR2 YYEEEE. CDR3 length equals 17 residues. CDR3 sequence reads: CASSLSAEVSGANVLTF. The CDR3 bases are TGTGCCAGCAGCTTGTCGGCGGAAGTCTCTGGGGCCAACGTCCTGACTTTC. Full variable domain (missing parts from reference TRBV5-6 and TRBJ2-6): DAGVTQSPTHLIKTRGQQVTLRCSPKSGHDTVSWYQQALGQGPQFIFQYYEEEERQRGNFPDRFSGHQFPNYSSELNVNALLLGDSALYLCASSLSAEVSGANVLTFGAGSRLTVL.

CDR3 sequence: CASSQEDRANSPLHF. The CDR3 region has the DNA TGTGCCAGCAGCCAGGAGGACAGGGCCAATTCACCCCTCCACTTT. This sequence joins TRBV3-1 and TRBJ1-6; 8 bases map to TRBD1. The CDR3 consists of 15 residues. J was trimmed by 7 bases and V by 3 bases; bases with no gene match: 5. Germline V gene data show CDR1 as LGHDT and CDR2 as YNNKEL (reference sequence).

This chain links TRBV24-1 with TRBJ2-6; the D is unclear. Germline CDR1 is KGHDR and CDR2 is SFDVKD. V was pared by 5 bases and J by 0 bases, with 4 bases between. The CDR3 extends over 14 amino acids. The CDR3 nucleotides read TGTGCCACCAGTGGCAGCTCTGGGGCCAACGTCCTGACTTTC. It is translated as CATSGSSGANVLTF.

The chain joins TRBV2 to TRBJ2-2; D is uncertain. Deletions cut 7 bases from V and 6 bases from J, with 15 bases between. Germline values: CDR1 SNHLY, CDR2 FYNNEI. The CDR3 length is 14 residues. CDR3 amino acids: CASTWGITAGELFF. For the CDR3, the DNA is TGTGCCAGCACTTGGGGAATCACAGCCGGGGAGCTGTTTTTT.

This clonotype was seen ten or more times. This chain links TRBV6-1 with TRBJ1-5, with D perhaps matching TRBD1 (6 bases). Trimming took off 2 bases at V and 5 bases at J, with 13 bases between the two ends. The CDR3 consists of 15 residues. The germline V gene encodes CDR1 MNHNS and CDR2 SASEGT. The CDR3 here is CASSEYGTGHQPQHF. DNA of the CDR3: TGTGCCAGCAGTGAATATGGTACAGGGCATCAGCCCCAGCATTTT.